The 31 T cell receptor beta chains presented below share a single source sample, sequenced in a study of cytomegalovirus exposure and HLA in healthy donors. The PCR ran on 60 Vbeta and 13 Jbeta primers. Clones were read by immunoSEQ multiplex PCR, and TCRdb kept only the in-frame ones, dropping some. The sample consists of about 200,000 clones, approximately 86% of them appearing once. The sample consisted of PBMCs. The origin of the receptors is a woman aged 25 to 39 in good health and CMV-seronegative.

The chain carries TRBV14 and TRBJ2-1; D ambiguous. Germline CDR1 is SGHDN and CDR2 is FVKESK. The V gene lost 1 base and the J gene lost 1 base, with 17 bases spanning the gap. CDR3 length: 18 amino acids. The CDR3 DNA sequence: TGTGCCAGCAGCCAAGGAGTATACCAAGATGCATCCTACAATGAGCAGTTCTTC. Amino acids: CASSQGVYQDASYNEQFF. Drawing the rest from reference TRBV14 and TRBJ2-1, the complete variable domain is EAGVTQFPSHSVIEKGQTVTLRCDPISGHDNLYWYRRVMGKEIKFLLHFVKESKQDESGMPNNRFLAERTGGTYSTLKVQPAELEDSGVYFCASSQGVYQDASYNEQFFGPGTRLTVL.

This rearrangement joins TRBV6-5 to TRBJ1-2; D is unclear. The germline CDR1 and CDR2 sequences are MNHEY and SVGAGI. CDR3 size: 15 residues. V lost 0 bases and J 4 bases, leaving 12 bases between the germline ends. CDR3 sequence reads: CASSYSEETFYGYTF. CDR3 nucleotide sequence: TGTGCCAGCAGTTACTCGGAGGAGACCTTCTATGGCTACACCTTC.

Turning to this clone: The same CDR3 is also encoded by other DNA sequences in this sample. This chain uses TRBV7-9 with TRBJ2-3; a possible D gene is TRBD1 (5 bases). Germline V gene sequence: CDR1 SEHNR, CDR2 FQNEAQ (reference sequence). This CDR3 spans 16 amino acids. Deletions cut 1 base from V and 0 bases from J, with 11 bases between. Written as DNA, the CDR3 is TGTGCCAGCAGCTTAGGGGGCACCACCAGCACAGATACGCAGTATTTT. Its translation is CASSLGGTTSTDTQYF.

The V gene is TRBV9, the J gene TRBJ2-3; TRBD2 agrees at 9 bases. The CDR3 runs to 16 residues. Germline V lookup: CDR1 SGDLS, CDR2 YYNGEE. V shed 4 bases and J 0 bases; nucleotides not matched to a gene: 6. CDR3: CASSPSSGGSTDTQYF. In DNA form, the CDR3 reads TGTGCCAGCAGCCCAAGTAGCGGGGGAAGCACAGATACGCAGTATTTT.

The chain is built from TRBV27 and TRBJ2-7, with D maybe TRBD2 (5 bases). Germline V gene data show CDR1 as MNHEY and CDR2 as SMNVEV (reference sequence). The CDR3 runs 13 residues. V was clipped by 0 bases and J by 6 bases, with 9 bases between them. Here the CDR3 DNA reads TGTGCCAGCAGTTTATCTCCAGGACTCGAGCAGTACTTC. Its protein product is CASSLSPGLEQYF.

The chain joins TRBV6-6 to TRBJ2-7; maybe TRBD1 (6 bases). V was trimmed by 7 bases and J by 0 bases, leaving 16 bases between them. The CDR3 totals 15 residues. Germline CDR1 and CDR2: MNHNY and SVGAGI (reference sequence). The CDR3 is CASISKGDYSYEQYF. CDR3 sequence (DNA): TGTGCCAGCATCTCTAAGGGGGATTACTCCTACGAGCAGTACTTC.

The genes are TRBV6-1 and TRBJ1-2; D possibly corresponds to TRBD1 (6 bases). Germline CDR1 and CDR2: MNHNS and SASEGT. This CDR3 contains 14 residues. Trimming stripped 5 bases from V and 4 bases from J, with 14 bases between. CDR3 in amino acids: CASSTGQTGYGYTF. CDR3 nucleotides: TGTGCCAGCAGTACAGGGCAAACAGGCTATGGCTACACCTTC.

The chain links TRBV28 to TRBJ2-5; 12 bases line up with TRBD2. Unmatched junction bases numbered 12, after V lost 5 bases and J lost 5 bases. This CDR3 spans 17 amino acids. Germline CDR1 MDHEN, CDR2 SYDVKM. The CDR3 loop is CASSPTGLAGSGETQYF. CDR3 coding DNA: TGTGCCAGCAGTCCCACCGGACTAGCGGGGAGCGGTGAGACCCAGTACTTC.

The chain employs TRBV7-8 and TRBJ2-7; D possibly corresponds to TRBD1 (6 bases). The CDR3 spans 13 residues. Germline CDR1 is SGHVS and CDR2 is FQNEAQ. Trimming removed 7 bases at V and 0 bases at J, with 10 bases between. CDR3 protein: CASTLDSSYEQYF. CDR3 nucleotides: TGTGCCAGCACCCTGGACAGCTCCTACGAGCAGTACTTC.

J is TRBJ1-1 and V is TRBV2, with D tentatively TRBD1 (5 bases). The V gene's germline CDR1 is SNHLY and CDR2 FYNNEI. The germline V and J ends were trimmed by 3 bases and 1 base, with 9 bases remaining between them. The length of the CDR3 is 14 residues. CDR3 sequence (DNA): TGTGCCAGCAGTGATGGGGCTCGGAACACTGAAGCTTTCTTT. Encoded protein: CASSDGARNTEAFF.

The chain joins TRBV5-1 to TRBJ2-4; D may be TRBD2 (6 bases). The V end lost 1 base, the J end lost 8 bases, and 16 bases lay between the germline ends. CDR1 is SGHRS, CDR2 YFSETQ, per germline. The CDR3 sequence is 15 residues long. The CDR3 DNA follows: TGCGCCAGCAGCTTGCATTGGGGTTCGGGAGACATTCAGTACTTC. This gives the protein CASSLHWGSGDIQYF.

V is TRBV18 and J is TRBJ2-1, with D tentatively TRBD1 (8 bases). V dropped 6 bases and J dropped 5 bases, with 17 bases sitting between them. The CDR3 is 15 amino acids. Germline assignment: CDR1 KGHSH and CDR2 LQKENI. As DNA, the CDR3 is TGTGCCAGCTCTCTTAACAGGGGGGGCAACAATGAGCAGTTCTTC. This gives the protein CASSLNRGGNNEQFF.

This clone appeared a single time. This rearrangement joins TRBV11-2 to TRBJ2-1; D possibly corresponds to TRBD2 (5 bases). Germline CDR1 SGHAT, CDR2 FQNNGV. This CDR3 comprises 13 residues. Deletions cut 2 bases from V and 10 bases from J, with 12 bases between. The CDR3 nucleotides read TGTGCCAGCAGCTTAAGTCGAGGCGGGGAGCAGTTCTTC. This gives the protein CASSLSRGGEQFF.

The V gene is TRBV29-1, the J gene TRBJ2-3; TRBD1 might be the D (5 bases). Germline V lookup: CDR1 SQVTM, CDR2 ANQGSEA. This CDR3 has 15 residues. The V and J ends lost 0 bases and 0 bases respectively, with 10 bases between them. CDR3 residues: CSVEDGASSTDTQYF. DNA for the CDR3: TGCAGCGTTGAAGATGGGGCTTCTAGCACAGATACGCAGTATTTT.

The CDR3 loop reads CASSQKTADRGYEQFF. The DNA for the CDR3 is TGCGCCAGCAGCCAAAAGACGGCGGACAGGGGTTATGAGCAGTTCTTC. The chain has TRBV4-1 and TRBJ2-1; 9 positions match TRBD1. Unmatched junction bases numbered 10, after V lost 2 bases and J lost 8 bases. The CDR3 has 16 residues. Germline CDR1 is MGHRA and CDR2 is YSYEKL.

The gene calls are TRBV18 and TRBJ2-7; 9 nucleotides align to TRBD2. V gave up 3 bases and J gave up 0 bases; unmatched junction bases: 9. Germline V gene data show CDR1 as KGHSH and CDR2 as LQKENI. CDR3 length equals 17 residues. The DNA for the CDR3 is TGTGCCAGCTCACCCTCGGGGCTAGCGGGATACTCCTACGAGCAGTACTTC. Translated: CASSPSGLAGYSYEQYF.

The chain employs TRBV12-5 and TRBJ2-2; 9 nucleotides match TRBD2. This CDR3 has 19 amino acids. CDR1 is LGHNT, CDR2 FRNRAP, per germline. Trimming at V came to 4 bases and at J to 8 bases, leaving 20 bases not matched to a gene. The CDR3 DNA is TGTGCTAGTGGTTCTTTGGTAGTTCGCGGGGGGGGCGCGTCTGGGGAGCTGTTTTTT. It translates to CASGSLVVRGGGASGELFF.

CDR3 nucleotide sequence: TGTGCCAGCAGTCCGGGACTAGCGGGAGCCGGGGAGCTGTTTTTT. The encoded protein is CASSPGLAGAGELFF. V is TRBV6-4 and J is TRBJ2-2, with 14 positions matching TRBD2. CDR1 is MRHNA, CDR2 SNTAGT, per germline. There are 15 residues in the CDR3. V trimming: 5 bases; J trimming: 6 bases; junction bases outside the gene matches: 2.

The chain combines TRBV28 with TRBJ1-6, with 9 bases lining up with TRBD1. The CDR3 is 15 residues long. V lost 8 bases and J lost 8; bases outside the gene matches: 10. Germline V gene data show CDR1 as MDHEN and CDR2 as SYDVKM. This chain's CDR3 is CASRTTGGGYSPLHF. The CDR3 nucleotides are TGTGCCAGCCGCACTACAGGGGGCGGGTATTCACCCCTCCACTTT.

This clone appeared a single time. CDR3 in DNA: TGTGCCAGCAATTACGCGGGCGGCACCGGGGAGCTGTTTTTT. This gives the protein CASNYAGGTGELFF. The chain links TRBV28 to TRBJ2-2, with D perhaps TRBD2 (5 bases). This CDR3 is built from 14 residues. In germline, CDR1 is MDHEN, CDR2 SYDVKM. V lost 7 bases and J lost 4, with 13 bases in between.

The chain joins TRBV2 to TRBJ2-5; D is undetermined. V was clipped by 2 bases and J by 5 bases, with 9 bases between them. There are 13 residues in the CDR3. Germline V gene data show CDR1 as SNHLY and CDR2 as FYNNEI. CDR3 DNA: TGTGCCAGCAGTGAACGGGTGTGGGAGACCCAGTACTTC. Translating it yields CASSERVWETQYF.

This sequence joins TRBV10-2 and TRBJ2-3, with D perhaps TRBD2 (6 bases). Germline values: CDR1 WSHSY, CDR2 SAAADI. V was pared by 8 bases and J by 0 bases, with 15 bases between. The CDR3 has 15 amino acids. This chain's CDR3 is CASSKGRTSTDTQYF. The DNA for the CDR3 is TGCGCCAGCTCCAAAGGGAGGACTAGCACAGATACGCAGTATTTT.

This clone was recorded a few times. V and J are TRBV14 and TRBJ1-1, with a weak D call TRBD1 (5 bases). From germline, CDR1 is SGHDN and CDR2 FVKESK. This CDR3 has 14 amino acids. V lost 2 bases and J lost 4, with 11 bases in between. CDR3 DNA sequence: TGTGCCAGCAGCCAATGGAGTCAGGGCACTGAAGCTTTCTTT. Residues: CASSQWSQGTEAFF.

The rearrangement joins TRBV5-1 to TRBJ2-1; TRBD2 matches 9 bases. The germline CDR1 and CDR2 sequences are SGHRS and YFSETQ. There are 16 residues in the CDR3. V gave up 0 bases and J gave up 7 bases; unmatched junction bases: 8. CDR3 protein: CASSLGSGGRANEQFF. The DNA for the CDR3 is TGCGCCAGCAGCTTGGGCAGCGGGGGGCGGGCAAATGAGCAGTTCTTC.

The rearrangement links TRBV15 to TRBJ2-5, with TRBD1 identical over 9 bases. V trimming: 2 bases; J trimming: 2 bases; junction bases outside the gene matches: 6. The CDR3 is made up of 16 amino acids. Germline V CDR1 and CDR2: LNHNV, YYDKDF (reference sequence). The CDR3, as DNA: TGTGCCACCAGCAGACTGGACAGGGGAGGGCAAGAGACCCAGTACTTC. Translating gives CATSRLDRGGQETQYF. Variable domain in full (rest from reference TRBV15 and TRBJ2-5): DAMVIQNPRYQVTQFGKPVTLSCSQTLNHNVMYWYQQKSSQAPKLLFHYYDKDFNNEADTPDNFQSRRPNTSFCFLDIRSPGLGDTAMYLCATSRLDRGGQETQYFGPGTRLLVL.

The CDR3 loop is CASSLSDLGDEQYF. The CDR3 DNA follows: TGCGCCAGCAGCTTATCGGACCTGGGAGACGAGCAGTACTTC. The chain employs TRBV5-1 and TRBJ2-7, with a tentative D call TRBD2 (5 bases). V lost 2 bases and J 5 bases, leaving 14 bases between the germline ends. The CDR3 length is 14 residues. CDR1 is SGHRS, CDR2 YFSETQ, per germline. The full variable domain, in which reference TRBV5-1 and TRBJ2-7 provide the parts outside the CDR3, is KAGVTQTPRYLIKTRGQQVTLSCSPISGHRSVSWYQQTPGQGLQFLFEYFSETQRNKGNFPGRFSGRQFSNSRSEMNVSTLELGDSALYLCASSLSDLGDEQYFGPGTRLTVT.

CDR3 amino acids: CASSASGTGGAQPQHF. CDR3 DNA sequence: TGTGCCAGCAGCGCCTCCGGGACAGGGGGGGCTCAGCCCCAGCATTTT. The chain couples TRBV7-9 to TRBJ1-5; 11 bases agree with TRBD1. The J segment lost 6 bases and the V segment lost 5 bases, leaving 9 bases of the junction unmatched. This CDR3 has 16 amino acids. Germline CDR1 and CDR2: SEHNR and FQNEAQ (reference sequence).

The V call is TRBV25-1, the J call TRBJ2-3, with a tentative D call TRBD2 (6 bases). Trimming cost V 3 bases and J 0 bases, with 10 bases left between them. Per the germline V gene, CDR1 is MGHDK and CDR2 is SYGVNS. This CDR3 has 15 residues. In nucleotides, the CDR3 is TGTGCCAGCAGTGAGGGGACTTATAGCACAGATACGCAGTATTTT. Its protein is CASSEGTYSTDTQYF.

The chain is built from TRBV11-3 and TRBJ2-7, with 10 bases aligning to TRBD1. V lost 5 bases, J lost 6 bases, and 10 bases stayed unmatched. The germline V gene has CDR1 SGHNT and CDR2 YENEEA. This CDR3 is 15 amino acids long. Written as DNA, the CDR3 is TGTGCCAGCAGCGTCCAAGGGACAGGGGAATCCGAGCAGTACTTC. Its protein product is CASSVQGTGESEQYF.

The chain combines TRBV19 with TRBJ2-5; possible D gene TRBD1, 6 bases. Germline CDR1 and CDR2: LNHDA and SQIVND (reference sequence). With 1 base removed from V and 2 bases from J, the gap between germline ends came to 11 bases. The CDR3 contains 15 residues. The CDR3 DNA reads TGTGCCAGTAGTATAGGGGCAGGGGAACAAGAGACCCAGTACTTC. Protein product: CASSIGAGEQETQYF.

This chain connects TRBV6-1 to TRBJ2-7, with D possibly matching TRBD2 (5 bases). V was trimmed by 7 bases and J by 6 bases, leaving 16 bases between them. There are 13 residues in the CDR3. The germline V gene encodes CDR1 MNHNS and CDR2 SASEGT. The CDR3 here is CASTPGYSREQYF. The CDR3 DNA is TGTGCCAGCACTCCGGGATACTCTCGCGAGCAGTACTTC.